This TCR beta chain comes out of a study of cytomegalovirus exposure and HLA in healthy donors. PCR employed 60 Vbeta and 13 Jbeta primers. The protocol was immunoSEQ multiplex PCR, while the TCRdb copy is restricted to in-frame clones and leaves out a portion. The sample yields fewer than 200,000 clones, 84% seen once. On this clone itself: Its antigen remains unidentified.

Study-level results: TCR beta V segments were, for the most part, productive about 87% or about 30% of the time in an earlier analysis. What was likely a sequencing artifact was a cluster of highly shared sequence variants. TCR beta sequences reportedly predicted most subjects' HLA-A and HLA-B alleles accurately.

CDR1 and CDR2 from the germline V gene are SGHRS and YFSETQ. Trimming took off 5 bases at V and 4 bases at J, with 12 bases between the two ends. CDR3 length: 13 residues. The V call is TRBV5-1, the J call TRBJ1-2, with D tentatively TRBD1 (6 bases). Sequenced: PBMCs. This clonotype was sampled from a young man in good health and CMV-seronegative. The CDR3 coding sequence is TGCGCCAGCAGTCGGGGGGCGGTCTATGGCTACACCTTC. Protein: CASSRGAVYGYTF.